This T cell receptor beta chain was profiled in a study of molecular identifiers for immune sequencing clone quantification. Regarding the study as a whole: Jurkat TCR RNA spiked in from one cell could reportedly be detected among some 1 million naive cells.

As regards this clonotype: Antigen unknown.

This CDR3 has 13 residues. Looked up from germline, CDR1 is SQVTM and CDR2 is ANQGSEA. Trimming took off 5 bases at V and 8 bases at J, with 16 bases between the two ends. Libraries of bulk TCR were made by previously described methods (with listed TCR primers). Using its own MiXCR run on the PCR reads, TCRdb lists one record per CDR3 protein. The table has approximately 320,000 distinct CDR3 sequences, under 25% seen once. Sequencing libraries of naive CD8 cells derived from around 20,000 to 1,000,000 sorted cells with 10%, 30% or 50% RNA. As CD8+CD4-CCR7+CD45RA+ cells, naive CD8 T cells were sorted.

Sequenced material: naive CD8+ T cells from blood, with Jurkat cell RNA spiked in. Subset of the sample: FACS-sorted CD8+CD4-CCR7+CD45RA+ naive T cells. The V and J genes are TRBV29-1 and TRBJ1-3; D perhaps matches TRBD1 (6 bases). The sequence derives from a human donor in good health. Some libraries in this study had Jurkat cell RNA spiked in. As DNA, the CDR3 is TGCAGCGTTCGGGACAACACCCTACACACCATATATTTT. Its protein product is CSVRDNTLHTIYF.